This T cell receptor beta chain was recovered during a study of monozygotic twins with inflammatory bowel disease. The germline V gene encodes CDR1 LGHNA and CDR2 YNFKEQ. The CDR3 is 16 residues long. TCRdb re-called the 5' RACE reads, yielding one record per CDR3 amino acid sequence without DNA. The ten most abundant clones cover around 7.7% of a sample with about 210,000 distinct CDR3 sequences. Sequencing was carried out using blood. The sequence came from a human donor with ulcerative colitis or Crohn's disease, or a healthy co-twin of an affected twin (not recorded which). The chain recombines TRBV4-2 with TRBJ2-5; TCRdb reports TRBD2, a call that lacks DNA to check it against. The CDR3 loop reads CASSQGWTSGGETQYF.